This T cell receptor (beta chain) was identified during a study of T cells in Graves' hyperthyroidism and ophthalmopathy. Overall study context: Peripheral blood was taken when the disease was first diagnosed, before any treatment began.

A remark on this clonotype: Its antigen is undetermined.

Authors of the study amplified TCR beta CDR3 regions from RNA transcripts. Primed by the HTBI set, a first-round RT-PCR was run on the TCR CDR3. MiXCR was run by TCRdb on the multiplex PCR reads, yielding one entry per CDR3 protein. The sample carries more than 500,000 distinct CDR3 sequences, roughly 15% recorded once. V shed 8 bases, J shed 7 bases, and the junction held 13 bases outside the gene matches. Germline CDR1 and CDR2: MNHEY and SMNVEV (reference sequence). The CDR3 loop spans 14 amino acids. Points from the study as a whole: Model-based prediction identified ophthalmopathy a median about 7 months prior to its onset. Within blood appeared most thyroid clonotypes that had expanded above 0.001.

The source of this sequence is a woman between 40 and 50 years old with Graves' ophthalmopathy. The V call is TRBV27, the J call TRBJ1-2, with 7 positions matching TRBD1. The specimen was blood. The DNA of the CDR3 is TGTGCCAGCGGCTCCGGGACAGTGTCGTTTGGCTACACCTTC. Translating it yields CASGSGTVSFGYTF.